This T cell receptor (beta chain) derives from a study of shared clonotypes between healthy human individuals. V lost 4 bases and J lost 4, with 25 bases in between. CDR1 is GTSNPN and CDR2 is SVGIG in the germline V gene (reference sequence). There are 17 residues in the CDR3. CD45RO-negative, CCR7-positively selected cells formed the naive CD8 fraction, excluding terminally differentiated effector memory CD45RA+ cells. All donors were Caucasian adults living in Nashville, Tennessee. Sequencing was performed with immunoSEQ multiplex PCR; in TCRdb, only in-frame clones are kept and a portion is missing. The sample consists of more than 2 million clones, about 95% of them appearing once. In the case of this clone: Antigen unknown.

Study-level points and caveats: The study drew on few donors, limiting represented genetic and exposure-history diversity. Sharing across a few donors was seen in 4% to 6.5% of naive CD4 clonotypes.

V and J are TRBV30 and TRBJ2-5, with D possibly being TRBD1 or TRBD2 (6 bases each). The source of this sequence is a man aged 18 to 35 in good health. The sequenced sample consisted of naive CD8+ T cells sorted from blood. The CDR3 DNA reads as TGTGCCTGGAAGGGTCGGAGGGGACACCAAAGAGGAGAGACCCAGTACTTC. Protein: CAWKGRRGHQRGETQYF.